The clone carrying this TCR beta chain was counted only a few times. This entry belongs to a study of blood T cell repertoires in COVID-19. Study in general: Samples came from the United States, Italy and Spain, spanning acute and convalescent COVID-19.

Clinical history reported by participants formed the basis on which cohorts were assigned. TCRdb's table, derived via immunoSEQ multiplex PCR, lists solely in-frame clones and lacks some. Of about 270,000 clones listed, 65% to 90% are singletons. The CDR3 is 15 residues long. Germline CDR1 MGHRA, CDR2 YSYEKL. Trimming removed 8 bases from V and 0 bases from J, with 14 bases in between. This sequence originates from a man younger than 30 who had recovered from COVID-19. This rearrangement joins TRBV4-1 to TRBJ1-5; D is ambiguous. Sequencing input: PBMCs or T cells enriched from blood (not recorded which). As DNA, the CDR3 is TGCGCCAGCTCCCCGGGAAGCTATAGCAATCAGCCCCAGCATTTT. Its protein product is CASSPGSYSNQPQHF.